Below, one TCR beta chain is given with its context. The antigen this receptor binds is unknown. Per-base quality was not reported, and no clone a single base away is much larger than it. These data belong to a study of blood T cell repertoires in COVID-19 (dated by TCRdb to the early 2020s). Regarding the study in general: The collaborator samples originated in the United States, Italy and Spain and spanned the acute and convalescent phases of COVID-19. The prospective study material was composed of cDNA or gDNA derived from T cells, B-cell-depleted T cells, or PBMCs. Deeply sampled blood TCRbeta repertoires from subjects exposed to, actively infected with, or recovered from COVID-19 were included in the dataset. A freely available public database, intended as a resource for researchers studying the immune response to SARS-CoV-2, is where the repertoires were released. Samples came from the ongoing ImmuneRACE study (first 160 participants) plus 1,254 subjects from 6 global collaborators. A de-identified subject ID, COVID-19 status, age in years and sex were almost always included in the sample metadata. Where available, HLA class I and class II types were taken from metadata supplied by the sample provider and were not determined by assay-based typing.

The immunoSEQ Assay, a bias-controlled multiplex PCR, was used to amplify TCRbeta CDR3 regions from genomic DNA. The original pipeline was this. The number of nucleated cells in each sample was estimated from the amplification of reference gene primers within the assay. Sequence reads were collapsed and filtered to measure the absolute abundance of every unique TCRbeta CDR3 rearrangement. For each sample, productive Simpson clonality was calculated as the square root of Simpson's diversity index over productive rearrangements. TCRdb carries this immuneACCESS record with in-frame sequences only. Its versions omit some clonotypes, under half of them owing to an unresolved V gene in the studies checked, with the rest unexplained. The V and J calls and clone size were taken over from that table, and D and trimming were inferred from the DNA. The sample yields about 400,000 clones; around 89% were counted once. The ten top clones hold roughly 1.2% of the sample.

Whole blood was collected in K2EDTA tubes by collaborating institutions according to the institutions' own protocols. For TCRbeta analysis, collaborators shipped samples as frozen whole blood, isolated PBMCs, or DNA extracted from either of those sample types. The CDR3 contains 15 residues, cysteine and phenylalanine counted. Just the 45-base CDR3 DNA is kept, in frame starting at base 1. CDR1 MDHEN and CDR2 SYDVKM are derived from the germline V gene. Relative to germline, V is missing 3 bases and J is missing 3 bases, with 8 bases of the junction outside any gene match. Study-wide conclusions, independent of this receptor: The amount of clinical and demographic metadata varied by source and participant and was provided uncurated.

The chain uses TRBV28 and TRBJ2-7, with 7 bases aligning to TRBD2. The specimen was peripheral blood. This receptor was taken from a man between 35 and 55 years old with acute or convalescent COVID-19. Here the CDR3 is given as CASSFSMGGGYEQYF. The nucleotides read TGTGCCAGCAGTTTCAGCATGGGGGGGGGCTACGAGCAGTACTTC.